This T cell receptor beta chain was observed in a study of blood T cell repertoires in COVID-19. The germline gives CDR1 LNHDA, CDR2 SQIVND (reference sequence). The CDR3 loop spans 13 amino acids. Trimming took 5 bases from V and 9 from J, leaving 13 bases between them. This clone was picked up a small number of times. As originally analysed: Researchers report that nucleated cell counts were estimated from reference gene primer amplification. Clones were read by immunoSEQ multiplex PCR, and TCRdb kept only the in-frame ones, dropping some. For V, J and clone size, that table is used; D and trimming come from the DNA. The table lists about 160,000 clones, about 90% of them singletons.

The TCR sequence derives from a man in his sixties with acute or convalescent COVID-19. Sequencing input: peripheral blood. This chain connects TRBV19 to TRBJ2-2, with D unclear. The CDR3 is CASSYQQYRELFF. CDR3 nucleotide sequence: TGTGCCAGTAGTTACCAACAATACCGGGAGCTGTTTTTT.